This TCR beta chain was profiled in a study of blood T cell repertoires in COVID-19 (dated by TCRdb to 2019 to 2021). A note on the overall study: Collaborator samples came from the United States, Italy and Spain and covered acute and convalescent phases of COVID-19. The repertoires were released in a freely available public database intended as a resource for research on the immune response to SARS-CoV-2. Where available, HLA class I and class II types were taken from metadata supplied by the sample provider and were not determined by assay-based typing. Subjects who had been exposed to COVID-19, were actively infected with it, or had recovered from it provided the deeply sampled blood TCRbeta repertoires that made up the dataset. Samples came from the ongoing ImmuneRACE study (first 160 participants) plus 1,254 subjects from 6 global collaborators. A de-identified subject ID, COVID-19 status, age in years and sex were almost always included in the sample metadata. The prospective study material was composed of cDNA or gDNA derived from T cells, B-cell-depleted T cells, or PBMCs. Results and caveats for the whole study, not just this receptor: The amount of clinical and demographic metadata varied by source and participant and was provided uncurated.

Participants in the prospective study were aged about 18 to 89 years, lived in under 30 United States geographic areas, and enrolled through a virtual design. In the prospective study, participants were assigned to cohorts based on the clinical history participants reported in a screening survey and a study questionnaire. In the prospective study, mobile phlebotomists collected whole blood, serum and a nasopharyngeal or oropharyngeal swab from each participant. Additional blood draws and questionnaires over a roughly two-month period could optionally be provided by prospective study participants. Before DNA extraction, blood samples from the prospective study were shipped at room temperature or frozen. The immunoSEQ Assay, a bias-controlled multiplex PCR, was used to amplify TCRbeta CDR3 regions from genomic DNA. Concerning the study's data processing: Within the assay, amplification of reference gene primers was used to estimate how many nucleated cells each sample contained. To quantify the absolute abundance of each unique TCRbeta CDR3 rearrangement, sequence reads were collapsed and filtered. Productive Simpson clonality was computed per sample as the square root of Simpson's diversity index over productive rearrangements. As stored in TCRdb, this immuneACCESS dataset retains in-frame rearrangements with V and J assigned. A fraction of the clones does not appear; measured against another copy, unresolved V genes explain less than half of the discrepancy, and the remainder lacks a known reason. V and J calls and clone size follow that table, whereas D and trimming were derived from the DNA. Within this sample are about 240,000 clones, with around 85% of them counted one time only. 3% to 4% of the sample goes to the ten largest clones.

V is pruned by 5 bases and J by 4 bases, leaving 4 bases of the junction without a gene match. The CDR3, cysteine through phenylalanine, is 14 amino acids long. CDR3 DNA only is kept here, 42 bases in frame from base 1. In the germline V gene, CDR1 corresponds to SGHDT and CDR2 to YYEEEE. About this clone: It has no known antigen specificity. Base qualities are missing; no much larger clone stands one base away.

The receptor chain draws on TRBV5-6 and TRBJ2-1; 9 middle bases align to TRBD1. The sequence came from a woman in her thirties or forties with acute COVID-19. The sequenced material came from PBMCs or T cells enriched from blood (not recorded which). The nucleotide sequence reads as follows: TGTGCCAGCAGTGACGGGACAGGGTACAATGAGCAGTTCTTC. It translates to CASSDGTGYNEQFF.